This T cell receptor beta chain was recovered during a study of blood T cell repertoires in COVID-19. The protocol was immunoSEQ multiplex PCR, while the TCRdb copy is restricted to in-frame clones and leaves out a portion. The sample consists of 90,000 to 150,000 clones, roughly three quarters of them appearing once. The J segment lost 4 bases and the V segment lost 2 bases, leaving 3 bases of the junction unmatched. The CDR3 is 15 amino acids. CDR1 KGHDR and CDR2 SFDVKD come from the germline V gene. This clone was detected once. The source of this sequence is a woman older than 75 with acute or convalescent COVID-19. The rearrangement joins TRBV24-1 to TRBJ1-1, with 10 positions matching TRBD1. What was sequenced was peripheral blood. The CDR3 sequence: CATSDSRTGGTEAFF. The DNA for the CDR3 is TGTGCCACCAGTGATTCCAGGACAGGGGGCACTGAAGCTTTCTTT.